The 14 T cell receptor beta chains given below trace back to one sample, sequenced in a study of blood T cells in healthy people across ages. A sample-barcoded 5' primer and a J-beta primer mix were used in a second PCR of roughly 7 to 11 cycles. From the 5' RACE reads, TCRdb called clonotypes with MiXCR, one entry per CDR3 protein. The repertoire holds some 850,000 distinct CDR3 sequences, with roughly 24% as singletons. This sample was shared with a second study, whose subject was T cells of mothers and their children.

Source material: blood. The receptors here all came from a boy between 10 and 17 years old in good health.

Remarks on this clonotype: One end of the junction fails to match germline, which may point to a read error. V is TRBV6-5 and J is TRBJ1-1, with D possibly matching TRBD1 (5 bases). The germline V gene has CDR1 MNHEY and CDR2 SVGAGI. The CDR3 extends over 15 amino acids. The chain's CDR3 is CASSYSSGGNTEPFF. The CDR3 coding sequence is TGTGCCAGCAGTTACTCGAGTGGGGGGAACACTGAACCTTTCTTT.

CDR3 sequence (DNA): TGTGCCAGCAGGAAGTCAGAGACCCAGTACTTC. This gives the protein CASRKSETQYF. The chain uses TRBV28 and TRBJ2-5; D not certain. The CDR3 has 11 residues. V shed 6 bases and J shed 4 bases, with 6 bases lying between them. CDR1 and CDR2 from the germline V gene are MDHEN and SYDVKM.

The V gene is TRBV5-1, the J gene TRBJ1-4; possibly TRBD1 for D (6 bases). There are 15 residues in the CDR3. V was shortened by 3 bases and J by 2 bases, with 11 bases between the two germline ends. Germline CDR1 is SGHRS and CDR2 is YFSETQ. The CDR3 DNA sequence: TGCGCCAGCAGCTCTGGACAGCAGACTAATGAAAAACTGTTTTTT. Its translation is CASSSGQQTNEKLFF.

V and J are TRBV14 and TRBJ2-3, with D unclear. The CDR3 has 16 residues. Germline CDR1 reads SGHDN; CDR2 reads FVKESK. Between the trimmed V and J ends, which lost 0 bases and 2 bases, there was a span of 12 bases. In nucleotides, the CDR3 is TGTGCCAGCAGCCAAGATCTTATGCATCTCACAGATACGCAGTATTTT. Residues: CASSQDLMHLTDTQYF.

This clonotype was counted only a few times. The rearrangement uses TRBV29-1 and TRBJ2-7; 7 nucleotides align to TRBD1. V trimming: 3 bases; J trimming: 1 base; junction bases outside the gene matches: 6. There are 14 residues in the CDR3. Germline assignment: CDR1 SQVTM and CDR2 ANQGSEA. CDR3 nucleotides: TGCAGCGTTGAGCTACAGGGGTCTTCCTACGAGCAGTACTTC. It specifies CSVELQGSSYEQYF.

This clonotype has more than one count but fewer than ten. The junction and the germline gene differ at one end; a read error may be behind it. The V gene is TRBV29-1, the J gene TRBJ2-1; no clear D gene. The CDR3 length is 14 residues. Germline CDR1 is SQVTM and CDR2 is ANQGSEA. The CDR3 region is CSVEVVLSYNEQFF. The CDR3 bases are TGCAGCGTGGAAGTGGTACTCTCCTACAATGAGCAGTTCTTC.

This clonotype has a handful of counts. The chain is built from TRBV29-1 and TRBJ2-7; possible D gene TRBD1, 6 bases. Germline values: CDR1 SQVTM, CDR2 ANQGSEA. Trimming shortened V by 0 bases and J by 3 bases, and 18 bases separated the two germline ends. This CDR3 spans 16 amino acids. CDR3 DNA sequence: TGCAGCGTTGAAGATTTACAGGGTCGCCTTGGCTACGAGCAGTACTTC. Its protein product is CSVEDLQGRLGYEQYF.

This chain uses TRBV28 with TRBJ2-7; TRBD1 matches at 11 bases. From germline, CDR1 is MDHEN and CDR2 SYDVKM. J was trimmed by 4 bases and V by 2 bases; bases with no gene match: 4. The CDR3 spans 15 residues. CDR3 sequence (DNA): TGTGCCAGCAGTTTAGATGGGACAGGGGGGTACGAGCAGTACTTC. This codes for CASSLDGTGGYEQYF.

A few counts support this clonotype. The chain uses TRBV7-8 and TRBJ1-1; D gene unclear. Germline V gene sequence: CDR1 SGHVS, CDR2 FQNEAQ. The CDR3 totals 14 residues. V shed 8 bases and J shed 5 bases, with 18 bases lying between them. The CDR3 here is CASSLGFLGTEAFF. The CDR3 DNA sequence: TGTGCCAGCTCCTTAGGTTTTCTCGGTACTGAAGCTTTCTTT.

This clonotype occurred a few times. The CDR3 sequence: CASSLITGGSGANVLTF. DNA for the CDR3: TGCGCCAGCAGCTTGATTACAGGGGGCTCTGGGGCCAACGTCCTGACTTTC. J is TRBJ2-6 and V is TRBV5-1, with TRBD1 matching over 8 bases. Germline V CDR1 and CDR2: SGHRS, YFSETQ. Losses at the gene ends were 1 base for V and 0 bases for J; bases not matched to a gene: 3. This CDR3 has 17 residues.

This clonotype was seen a few times. The rearrangement links TRBV6-5 to TRBJ2-5; the D call may be TRBD1 or TRBD2 (7 bases each). This CDR3 is 15 amino acids long. Germline CDR1 is MNHEY and CDR2 is SVGAGI. Trimming removed 6 bases at V and 4 bases at J, with 18 bases between. The CDR3 loop is CASSRDYHRGETQYF. For the CDR3, the DNA is TGTGCCAGCAGCCGGGACTATCACAGGGGAGAGACCCAGTACTTC.

The chain carries TRBV11-2 and TRBJ2-3, with 13 nucleotides matching TRBD2. V gave up 5 bases and J gave up 0 bases; unmatched junction bases: 5. Germline V CDR1 and CDR2: SGHAT, FQNNGV. The CDR3 consists of 17 residues. CDR3 sequence (DNA): TGTGCCAGCAGCCGGACTAGCGGGGGCATGAGCACAGATACGCAGTATTTT. Its translation: CASSRTSGGMSTDTQYF.

The table lists this clonotype with a few counts. The chain combines TRBV12-3 or TRBV12-4 with TRBJ2-7; TRBD2 matches 9 bases. J was trimmed by 7 bases and V by 7 bases; bases with no gene match: 11. The CDR3 loop spans 14 amino acids. The CDR3 protein is CASTRGGSPLEQYF. CDR3 nucleotide sequence: TGTGCCAGCACGCGGGGGGGCTCCCCCCTGGAGCAGTACTTC.

The chain couples TRBV28 to TRBJ2-5, with 9 bases aligning to TRBD2. The DNA end is more similar to TRBJ2-7, so the J call may be wrong. Per the germline V gene, CDR1 is MDHEN and CDR2 is SYDVKM. The CDR3 runs 15 residues. CDR3 DNA sequence: TGTGCCAGCAAGTTAGCGGGGGATTTGTCCTACGAGCAGTACTTC. It is translated as CASKLAGDLSYEQYF.